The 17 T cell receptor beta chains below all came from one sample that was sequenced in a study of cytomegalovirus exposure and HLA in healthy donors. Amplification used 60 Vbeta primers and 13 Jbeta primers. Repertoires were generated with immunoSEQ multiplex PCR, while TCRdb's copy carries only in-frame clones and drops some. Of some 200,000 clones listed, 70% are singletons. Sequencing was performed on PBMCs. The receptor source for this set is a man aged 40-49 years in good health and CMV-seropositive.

The CDR3 here is CASSIVQGNTIYF. For the CDR3, the DNA is TGTGCCAGTAGTATCGTACAGGGGAACACCATATATTTT. The rearrangement uses TRBV19 and TRBJ1-3, with 7 bases matching TRBD1. The trim removed 3 bases at V and 7 bases at J, leaving 3 bases unmatched. The CDR3 has 13 amino acids. The germline CDR1 and CDR2 sequences are LNHDA and SQIVND (reference sequence).

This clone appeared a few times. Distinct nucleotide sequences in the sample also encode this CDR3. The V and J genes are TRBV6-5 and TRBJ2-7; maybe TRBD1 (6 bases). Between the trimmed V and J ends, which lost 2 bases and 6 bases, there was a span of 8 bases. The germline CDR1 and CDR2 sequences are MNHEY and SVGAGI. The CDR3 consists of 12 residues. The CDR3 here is CASSYRGGEQYF. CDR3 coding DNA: TGTGCCAGCAGTTACAGAGGGGGCGAGCAGTACTTC.

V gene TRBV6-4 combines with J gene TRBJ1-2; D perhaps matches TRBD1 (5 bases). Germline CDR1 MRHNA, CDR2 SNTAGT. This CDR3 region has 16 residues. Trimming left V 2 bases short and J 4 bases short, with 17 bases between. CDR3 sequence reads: CASSDPDSDPLYGYTF. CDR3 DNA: TGTGCCAGCAGTGACCCAGACAGTGATCCGCTCTATGGCTACACCTTC.

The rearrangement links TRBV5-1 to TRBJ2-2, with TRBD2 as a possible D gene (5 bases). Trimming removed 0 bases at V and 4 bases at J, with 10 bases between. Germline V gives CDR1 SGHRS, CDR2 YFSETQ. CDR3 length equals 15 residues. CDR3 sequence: CASSLDGEVTGELFF. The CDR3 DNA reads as TGCGCCAGCAGCTTGGACGGGGAAGTCACCGGGGAGCTGTTTTTT.

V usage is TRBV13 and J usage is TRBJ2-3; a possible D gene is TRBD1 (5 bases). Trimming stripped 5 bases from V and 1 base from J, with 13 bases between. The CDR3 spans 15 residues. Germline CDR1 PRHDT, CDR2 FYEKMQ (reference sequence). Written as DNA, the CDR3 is TGTGCCAGCAGCGCCCCAGGGTTCCGCACAGATACGCAGTATTTT. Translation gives CASSAPGFRTDTQYF.

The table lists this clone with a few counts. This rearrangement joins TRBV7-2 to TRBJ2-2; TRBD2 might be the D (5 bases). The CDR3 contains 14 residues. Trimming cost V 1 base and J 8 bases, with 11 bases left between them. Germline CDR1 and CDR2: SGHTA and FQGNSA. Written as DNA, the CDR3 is TGTGCCAGCAGCTTAGTCTCGCGGACTGGGGAGCTGTTTTTT. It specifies CASSLVSRTGELFF.

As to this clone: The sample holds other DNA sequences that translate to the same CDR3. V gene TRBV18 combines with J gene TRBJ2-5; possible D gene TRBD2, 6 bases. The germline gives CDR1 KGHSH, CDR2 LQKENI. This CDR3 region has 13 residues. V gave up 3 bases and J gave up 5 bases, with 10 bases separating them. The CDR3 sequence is CASSPGLEETQYF. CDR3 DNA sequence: TGTGCCAGCTCACCGGGACTTGAGGAGACCCAGTACTTC.

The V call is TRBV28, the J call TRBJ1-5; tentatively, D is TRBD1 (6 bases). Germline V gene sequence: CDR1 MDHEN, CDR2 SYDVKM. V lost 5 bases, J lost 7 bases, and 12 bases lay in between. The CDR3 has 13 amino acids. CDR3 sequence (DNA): TGTGCCAGCAGTGGCTCTCAGGGGCAGCCCCAGCATTTT. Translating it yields CASSGSQGQPQHF.

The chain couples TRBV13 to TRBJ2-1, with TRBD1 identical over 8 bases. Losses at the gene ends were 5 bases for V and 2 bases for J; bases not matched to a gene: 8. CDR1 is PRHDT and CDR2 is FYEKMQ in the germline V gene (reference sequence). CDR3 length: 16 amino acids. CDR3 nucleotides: TGTGCCAGCAGCCCCTTGGACAGGGCCCCCTACAATGAGCAGTTCTTC. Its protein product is CASSPLDRAPYNEQFF.

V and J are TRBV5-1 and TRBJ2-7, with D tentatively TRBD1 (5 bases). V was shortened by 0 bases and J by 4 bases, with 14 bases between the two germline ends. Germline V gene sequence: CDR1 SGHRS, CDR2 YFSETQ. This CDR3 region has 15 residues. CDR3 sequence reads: CASSLADSTFYEQYF. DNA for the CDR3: TGCGCCAGCAGCTTGGCCGACAGTACATTTTACGAGCAGTACTTC.

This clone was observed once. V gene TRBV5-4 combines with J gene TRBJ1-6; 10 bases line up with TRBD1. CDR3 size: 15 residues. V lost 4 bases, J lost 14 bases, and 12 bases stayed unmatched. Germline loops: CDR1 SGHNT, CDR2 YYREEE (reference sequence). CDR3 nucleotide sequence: TGTGCCAGCAGCCTCTCGAGGCTCGGGACAGGGGCCCTCCACTTT. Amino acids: CASSLSRLGTGALHF.

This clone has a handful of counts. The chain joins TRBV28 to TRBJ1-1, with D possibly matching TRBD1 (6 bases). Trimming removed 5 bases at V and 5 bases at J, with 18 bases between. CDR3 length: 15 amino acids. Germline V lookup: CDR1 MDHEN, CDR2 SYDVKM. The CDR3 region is CASSPLDRRRTEAFF. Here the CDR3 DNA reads TGTGCCAGCAGTCCCCTCGACAGGAGAAGGACTGAAGCTTTCTTT.

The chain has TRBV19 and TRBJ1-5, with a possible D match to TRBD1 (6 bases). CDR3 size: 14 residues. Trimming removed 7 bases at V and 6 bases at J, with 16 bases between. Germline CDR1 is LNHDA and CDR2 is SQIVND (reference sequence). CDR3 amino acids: CASTPSGGSQPQHF. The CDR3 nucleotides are TGTGCCAGTACCCCTTCGGGGGGCAGTCAGCCCCAGCATTTT.

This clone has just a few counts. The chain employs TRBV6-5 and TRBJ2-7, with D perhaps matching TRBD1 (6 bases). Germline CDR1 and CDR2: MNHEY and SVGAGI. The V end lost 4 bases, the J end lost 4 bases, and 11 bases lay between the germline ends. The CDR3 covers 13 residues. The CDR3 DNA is TGTGCCAGCAGTTTCCGGGACACTTACGAGCAGTACTTC. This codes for CASSFRDTYEQYF.

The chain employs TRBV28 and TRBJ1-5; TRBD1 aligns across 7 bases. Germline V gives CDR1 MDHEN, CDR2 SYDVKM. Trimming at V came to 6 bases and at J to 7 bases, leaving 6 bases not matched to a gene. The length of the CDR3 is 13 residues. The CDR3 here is CASREGAGQPQHF. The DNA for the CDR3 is TGTGCCAGCAGAGAGGGGGCAGGACAGCCCCAGCATTTT. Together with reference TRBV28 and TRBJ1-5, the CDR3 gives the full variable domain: DVKVTQSSRYLVKRTGEKVFLECVQDMDHENMFWYRQDPGLGLRLIYFSYDVKMKEKGDIPEGYSVSREKKERFSLILESASTNQTSMYLCASREGAGQPQHFGDGTRLSIL.

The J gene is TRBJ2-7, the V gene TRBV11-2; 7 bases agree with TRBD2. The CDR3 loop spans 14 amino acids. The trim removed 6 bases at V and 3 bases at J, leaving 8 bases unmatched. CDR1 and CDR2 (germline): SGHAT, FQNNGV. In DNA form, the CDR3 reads TGTGCCAGCAGTTGGGACTCGGGGGGCTACGAGCAGTACTTC. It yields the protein CASSWDSGGYEQYF.

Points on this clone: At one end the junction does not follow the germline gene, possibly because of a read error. In DNA form, the CDR3 reads TGCGCCAGCAGCGAAGACAGGGGCTACACCGGGGAGCTGTTTTTT. Its translation is CASSEDRGYTGELFF. The chain carries TRBV4-1 and TRBJ2-2; TRBD1 matches at 8 bases. This CDR3 has 15 amino acids. Germline CDR1 and CDR2: MGHRA and YSYEKL.